This entry describes one T cell receptor (beta chain). Assay used: immunoSEQ multiplex PCR; TCRdb lists only in-frame clones, some missing. Of some 150,000 clones listed, just over 90% were seen once; the top ten hold approximately 2%. The sample comes from a study of T cell responses to AZD1222 COVID-19 vaccine. This specimen was peripheral blood, taken on day 0 of AZD1222 vaccination. This sequence originates from an adult in good health.

CDR3 DNA: TGTGCCAGCAGTTTCCTGCAGGAGTATAGCAATCAGCCCCAGCATTTT. It translates to CASSFLQEYSNQPQHF. This sequence joins TRBV28 and TRBJ1-5; D gene ambiguous. The CDR3 consists of 16 residues. Germline assignment: CDR1 MDHEN and CDR2 SYDVKM. With 3 bases removed from V and 0 bases from J, the gap between germline ends came to 12 bases.